This T cell receptor (beta chain) was sequenced during a study of CD8 T cell repertoires and HIV-1 epitope variants. As for the study in general: Control wells had CMV/EBV/flu peptides, negative Ebola AY9, or no peptide. Regarding the study as a whole: The assay identified only TCR beta chains of antigen-proliferating T cells. Most of the nine antigen-specific clonotypes appeared cross-reactive to autologous or escape variants.

For this clone: What it binds is unknown.

Data came from immunoSEQ multiplex PCR; TCRdb stores just in-frame clones and leaves some out. In the table there are approximately 4,900 clones, around three fifths of which are singletons. The CDR3 length is 14 residues. Germline V gene data show CDR1 as SGHTA and CDR2 as FQGNSA. With 1 base removed from V and 8 bases from J, the gap between germline ends came to 12 bases. Sequenced material: cultured CD8+ T cells derived from PBMCs. This TCR came from a male donor with HIV. The chain joins TRBV7-2 to TRBJ2-1; D possibly uses TRBD1 or TRBD2 (6 bases each). CDR3 DNA sequence: TGTGCCAGCAGCTTAGACAATCGGGGGCATGAGCAGTTCTTC. This sequence encodes CASSLDNRGHEQFF.